This T cell receptor (beta chain) is drawn from a study of T cell responses to AZD1222 COVID-19 vaccine (dated by TCRdb to the early 2020s). As for the study more broadly: AZD1222 recipients whose second dose came at about 4 weeks and those whose second dose came at about 12 weeks were combined into one group, since spike-specific TCR depth and breadth did not differ between the two schedules. Enrollment into the trials was organized by age into subgroups of 18-55, 56-69 and 70-plus years, and those subgroups contained approximately 160, 26 and 62 TCR-sequenced participants, respectively. A total of about 230 trial participants underwent TCR sequencing, of whom roughly 210 received two doses of AZD1222 and about 25 received two doses of the MenACWY control vaccine.

Reading from cysteine to phenylalanine, the CDR3 counts 14 amino acids. The DNA shown is the 42-base CDR3, in frame from base 1. For this chain, trimming is 6 bases at the V end and 4 bases at the J end, and the number of junction bases without a gene match is 10. From a lookup of the germline V gene, CDR1 and CDR2 are SQVTM and ANQGSEA. Overall study outcomes, separate from this receptor: Most participants were white British and females outnumbered males, and the authors suggested that clonal diversity may have been underestimated. Conclusions about previously exposed vaccinees are limited, since just six AZD1222 recipients were seropositive for SARS-CoV-2 at baseline. Vaccine-associated CD4 TCRs spanned the whole spike protein, with dominant responses in regions 160-218 and 743-854. Spike-specific TCR breadth and depth rose significantly after two AZD1222 doses compared with day 0 and with MenACWY recipients. The 56-69-year group was small, and its depth increase did not reach significance, likely because of low power. Because no samples from the day 14 peak response were available, repertoires could be characterized only after the peak T cell response. Reportedly, close to half of the unique spike-specific TCRs recognized epitopes lying outside the regions that are mutated in the B.1.351 and B.1.1.7 variants.

The CDR3 regions of human TCRbeta chains were analyzed by immunosequencing. The published analysis was carried out like this. Repertoire TCRs were checked for matches against a reference library of SARS-CoV-2-specific TCRs that had been generated using the MIRA antigen-specificity platform. Breadth was defined as the fraction of unique TCRs that were SARS-CoV-2-associated. Depth was defined as the fraction of total T cells that were SARS-CoV-2-associated. Using the MIRA data, each spike-specific TCR was assigned both to the spike region to which the TCR was reactive and to a CD4 or CD8 class. Log10-transformed breadth and depth values were compared by one-way ANOVA with Sidak's multiple comparisons tests. TCRdb carries this immuneACCESS record with in-frame sequences only. Its versions omit some clonotypes, under half of them owing to an unresolved V gene in the studies checked, with the rest unexplained. V and J calls and clone size follow that table, whereas D and trimming were derived from the DNA. This sample gives roughly 120,000 clones in total; 85% to 90% of them show up just once. Of the sample, 7.7% falls within the top ten clones.

The time point label on this specimen signifies: baseline before first vaccination. Vaccinee samples came from UK trials COV001 and COV002, including a single-blind randomized controlled phase 2/3 trial of AZD1222 (ChAdOx1 nCoV-19) in healthy adults. For TCRbeta chain sequencing, PBMC samples were collected from trial participants at day 0 and at day 28 after the second dose. On this clone itself: Its antigen remains undetermined. Per-base qualities were not stored, and no clone one base away is much larger.

The input for sequencing was peripheral blood, taken on day 0 of AZD1222 vaccination. The receptor chain draws on TRBV29-1 and TRBJ1-2, and 8 bases in between align with TRBD1. The sequence came from an adult in good health. The DNA is as follows: TGCAGCGTCCCAGTCAGACAGGGGAGCTATGGCTACACCTTC. The encoded protein is CSVPVRQGSYGYTF.